Following are 9 T cell receptor beta chains from one sample sequenced in a study of T cell responses to AZD1222 COVID-19 vaccine. Produced via immunoSEQ multiplex PCR; TCRdb's table is partial and in-frame only. The table shows roughly 130,000 clones, with about 90% occurring only once. The sequenced sample was peripheral blood, obtained 28 days after the second AZD1222 dose. Receptors were obtained from an adult who received the AZD1222 COVID-19 vaccine.

The genes are TRBV2 and TRBJ2-2; D is possibly TRBD1 or TRBD2 (5 bases each). From germline, CDR1 is SNHLY and CDR2 FYNNEI. Trimming stripped 10 bases from V and 0 bases from J, with 9 bases between. The CDR3 totals 13 residues. CDR3 loop: CAMRGANTGELFF. CDR3 coding DNA: TGTGCCATGAGGGGTGCGAACACCGGGGAGCTGTTTTTT.

The chain carries TRBV7-2 and TRBJ1-2; 9 positions agree with TRBD1. Trimming at V came to 4 bases and at J to 4 bases, leaving 4 bases not matched to a gene. This CDR3 spans 14 amino acids. Looked up from germline, CDR1 is SGHTA and CDR2 is FQGNSA. DNA of the CDR3: TGTGCCAGCAGCTCGGACAGGGGAGGCTATGGCTACACCTTC. Encoded protein: CASSSDRGGYGYTF.

The chain has TRBV6-2 or TRBV6-3 and TRBJ2-7; TRBD2 agrees at 8 bases. Germline V CDR1 and CDR2: MNHEY, SVGEGT. This CDR3 is built from 14 residues. With V trimmed by 6 bases and J by 5 bases, 9 bases remained unmatched. The CDR3 protein is CASSHTGLDDEQYF. The CDR3, as DNA: TGTGCCAGCAGCCACACGGGACTAGACGACGAGCAGTACTTC.

This clone has at least ten counts. The same CDR3 can be traced to other DNA sequences in this sample. The V and J genes are TRBV11-2 and TRBJ1-3; TRBD1 agrees at 10 bases. CDR1 SGHAT and CDR2 FQNNGV come from the germline V gene. The V gene end was trimmed by 4 bases and the J gene end by 7 bases; junction bases not matched to a gene: 1. CDR3 length: 13 residues. This CDR3 is CASSSDRGNTIYF. DNA of the CDR3: TGTGCCAGCAGCTCGGACAGGGGGAACACCATATATTTT.

The chain is built from TRBV19 and TRBJ1-2; maybe TRBD1 (6 bases). V was cut by 1 base and J by 8 bases, with 11 bases left in between. Germline V gene data show CDR1 as LNHDA and CDR2 as SQIVND (reference sequence). The CDR3 sequence is 13 residues long. Here the CDR3 reads CASSIAAGAGYTF. CDR3 in DNA: TGTGCCAGTAGTATAGCCGCAGGGGCCGGCTACACCTTC.

This chain connects TRBV9 to TRBJ2-7; D may be TRBD2 (6 bases). The CDR3 covers 15 residues. CDR1 and CDR2 from the germline V gene are SGDLS and YYNGEE. Trimming removed 0 bases from V and 3 bases from J, with 13 bases in between. The CDR3 coding sequence is TGTGCCAGCAGCGTAGCTGGGGACTGGGGCTACGAGCAGTACTTC. Its protein is CASSVAGDWGYEQYF.

This clone has a single count. The genes are TRBV7-8 and TRBJ1-6; perhaps TRBD1 as D (5 bases). Germline V gene lookup returns CDR1 SGHVS and CDR2 FQNEAQ. CDR3 length: 17 residues. V lost 0 bases and J lost 11, with 20 bases in between. The DNA for the CDR3 is TGTGCCAGCAGCTTAGCGTCGGGCGAGGGGAAGGTTACACCCCTCCACTTT. Translating gives CASSLASGEGKVTPLHF.

The CDR3 DNA is TGTGCCAGCTCACCTAGTGTTACTCCGGGCTACGAGCAGTACTTC. Protein product: CASSPSVTPGYEQYF. The chain is built from TRBV18 and TRBJ2-7; no reliable D call. Deletions cut 3 bases from V and 3 bases from J, with 15 bases between. Germline V lookup: CDR1 KGHSH, CDR2 LQKENI. The CDR3 runs to 15 residues.

V and J are TRBV9 and TRBJ2-5; the match to TRBD2 covers 15 bases. Germline loops: CDR1 SGDLS, CDR2 YYNGEE. The CDR3 is 16 residues long. Trimming removed 4 bases from V and 2 bases from J; junction bases left unmatched: 3. The CDR3 loop reads CASSLGLAGGQETQYF. The CDR3 coding sequence is TGTGCCAGCAGCTTAGGACTAGCGGGGGGGCAAGAGACCCAGTACTTC.